Included here is one T cell receptor (beta chain) sequence, with context. This entry is derived from a study of T cells in Graves' hyperthyroidism and ophthalmopathy. Diagnosing involved the use of clinical symptoms, serum thyroxine and TRAb, thyroid ultrasound and orbital computed tomography. The CDR3 runs to 14 residues. With 8 bases clipped from V and 5 bases from J, the junction kept 8 bases outside the gene matches. Germline CDR1 ENHRY, CDR2 SYGVKD. From RNA transcripts, TCR beta CDR3 regions were amplified. The HTBI primer set served for first-round RT-PCR of the TCR CDR3. Each CDR3 protein gets one entry after TCRdb re-called the multiplex PCR reads with MiXCR. The sample has hundreds of thousands of distinct CDR3 sequences, approximately 18% seen once; the top ten hold over 15%.

The sequencing input was blood. The receptor was isolated from a woman between 50 and 59 years old with Graves' hyperthyroidism that later progressed to Graves' ophthalmopathy. This chain uses TRBV10-3 with TRBJ2-1, with TRBD2 matching over 8 bases. The DNA for the CDR3 is TGTGCCATCTTCGGGGGGGGTAAACACAATGAGCAGTTCTTC. This translates into CAIFGGGKHNEQFF.